This TCR beta chain was observed in a study of shared clonotypes between healthy human individuals. Generated by immunoSEQ multiplex PCR, the TCRdb table keeps only in-frame clones and is missing some. The sample lists about 1.5 million clones, 95% to 99% seen once, with around 0.45% in the top ten. CDR3 length equals 15 residues. Trimming at V came to 0 bases and at J to 4 bases, leaving 2 bases not matched to a gene. CDR1 and CDR2 (germline): SGHRS, YFSETQ. Comment on this clone: This sample includes further DNA sequences coding for the same CDR3.

The receptor was isolated from a man aged 30 to 39 in good health. Sequencing was carried out using naive CD4+ T cells sorted from blood. Sample subset: CD45RA+ positively selected. V is TRBV5-1 and J is TRBJ1-5; 9 bases match TRBD1. This CDR3 reads CASSLGGQGNQPQHF. As DNA, the CDR3 is TGCGCCAGCAGCTTGGGCGGACAGGGGAATCAGCCCCAGCATTTT.